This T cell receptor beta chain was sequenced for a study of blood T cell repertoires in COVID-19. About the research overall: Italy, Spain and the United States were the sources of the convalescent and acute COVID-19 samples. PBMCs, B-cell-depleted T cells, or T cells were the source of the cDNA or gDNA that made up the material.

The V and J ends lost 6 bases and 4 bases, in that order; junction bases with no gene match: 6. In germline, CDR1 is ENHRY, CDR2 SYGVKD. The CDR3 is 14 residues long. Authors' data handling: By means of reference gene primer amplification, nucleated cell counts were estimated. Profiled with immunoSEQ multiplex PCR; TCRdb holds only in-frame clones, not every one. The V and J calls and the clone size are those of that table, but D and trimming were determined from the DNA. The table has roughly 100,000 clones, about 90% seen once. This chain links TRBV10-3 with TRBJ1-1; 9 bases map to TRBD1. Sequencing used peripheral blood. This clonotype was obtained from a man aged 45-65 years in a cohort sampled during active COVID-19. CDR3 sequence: CAIRGDRAPTEAFF. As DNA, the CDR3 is TGTGCCATCAGGGGGGACAGGGCCCCCACTGAAGCTTTCTTT.